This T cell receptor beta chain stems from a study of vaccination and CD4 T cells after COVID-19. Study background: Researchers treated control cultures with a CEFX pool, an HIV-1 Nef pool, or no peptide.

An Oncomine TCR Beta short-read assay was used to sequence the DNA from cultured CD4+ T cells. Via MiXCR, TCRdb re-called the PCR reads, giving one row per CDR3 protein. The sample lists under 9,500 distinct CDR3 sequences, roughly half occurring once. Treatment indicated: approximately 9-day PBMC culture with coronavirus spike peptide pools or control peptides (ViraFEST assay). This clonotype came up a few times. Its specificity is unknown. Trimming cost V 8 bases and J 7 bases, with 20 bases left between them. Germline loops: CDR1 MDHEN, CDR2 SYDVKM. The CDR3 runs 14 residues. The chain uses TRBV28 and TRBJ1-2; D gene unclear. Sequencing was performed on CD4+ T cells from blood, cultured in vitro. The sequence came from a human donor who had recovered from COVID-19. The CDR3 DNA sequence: TGTGCCAGCGGTACTCTCTGGGGAACAACTGGCTACACCTTC. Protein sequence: CASGTLWGTTGYTF.